The text below deals with one T cell receptor (beta chain). Its cognate antigen is unknown. The V and J ends lost 1 base and 5 bases respectively, with 11 bases between them. The CDR3 totals 15 residues. Germline CDR1 reads SGHVS; CDR2 reads FQNEAQ. 13 Jbeta primers and 60 Vbeta primers were used for the PCR. Repertoires were generated with immunoSEQ multiplex PCR, while TCRdb's copy carries only in-frame clones and drops some. The sample shows around 120,000 clones, 75% to 90% of them seen only once. This record belongs to a study of cytomegalovirus exposure and HLA in healthy donors. Study observations and caveats: As was reported, the HLA-A and HLA-B alleles of most subjects were accurately predicted from TCR beta sequences. Later analysis identified several of the most significant clusters that appeared linked to common viral pathogens.

The chain is built from TRBV7-8 and TRBJ1-4; D might be TRBD1 (6 bases). Sequenced sample: PBMCs. This sequence originates from a female donor in good health and CMV-seropositive. CDR3 amino acids: CASSLGTGYNEKLFF. The CDR3 DNA is TGTGCCAGCAGCTTAGGAACAGGGTACAATGAAAAACTGTTTTTT.